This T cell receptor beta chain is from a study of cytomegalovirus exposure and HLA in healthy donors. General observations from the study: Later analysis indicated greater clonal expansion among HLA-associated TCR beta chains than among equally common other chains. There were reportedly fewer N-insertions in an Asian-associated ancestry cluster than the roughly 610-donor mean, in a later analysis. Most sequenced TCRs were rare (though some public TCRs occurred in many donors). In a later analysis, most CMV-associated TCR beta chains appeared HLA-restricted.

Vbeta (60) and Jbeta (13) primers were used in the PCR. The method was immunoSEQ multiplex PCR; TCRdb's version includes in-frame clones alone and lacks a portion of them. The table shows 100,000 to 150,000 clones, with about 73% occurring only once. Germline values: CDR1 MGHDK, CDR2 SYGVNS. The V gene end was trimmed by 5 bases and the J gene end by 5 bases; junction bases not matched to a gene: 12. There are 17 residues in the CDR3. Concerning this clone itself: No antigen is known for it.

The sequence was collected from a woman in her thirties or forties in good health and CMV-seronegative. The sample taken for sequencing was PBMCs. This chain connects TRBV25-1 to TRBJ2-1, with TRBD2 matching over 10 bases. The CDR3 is CASSNLAGARPDNEQFF. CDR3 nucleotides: TGTGCCAGCAGTAACCTAGCGGGAGCTCGTCCAGACAATGAGCAGTTCTTC. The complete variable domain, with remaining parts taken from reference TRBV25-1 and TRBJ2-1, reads EADIYQTPRYLVIGTGKKITLECSQTMGHDKMYWYQQDPGMELHLIHYSYGVNSTEKGDLSSESTVSRIRTEHFPLTLESARPSHTSQYLCASSNLAGARPDNEQFFGPGTRLTVL.